These 26 T cell receptor beta chains originate from one sample sequenced in a study of blood T cell repertoires in COVID-19. Assay used: immunoSEQ multiplex PCR; TCRdb lists only in-frame clones, some missing. The sample has roughly 150,000 clones; roughly 85% are singletons. Material: peripheral blood. The receptors here all came from a woman in her forties or fifties with COVID-19, enrolled during active disease.

This clone is medium-sized (0.01 to 0.1%) in the sample. The J gene is TRBJ1-1, the V gene TRBV4-1; perhaps TRBD1 as D (5 bases). CDR1 is MGHRA, CDR2 YSYEKL, per germline. V gave up 9 bases and J gave up 1 base, with 9 bases separating them. The CDR3 is made up of 12 amino acids. The CDR3 DNA follows: TGCGCCAGTCGGGGGACGAACACTGAAGCTTTCTTT. Amino acid sequence: CASRGTNTEAFF.

The chain recombines TRBV28 with TRBJ2-7, with 8 nucleotides matching TRBD2. Germline CDR1 and CDR2: MDHEN and SYDVKM. The CDR3 consists of 13 residues. Germline trimming cut 5 bases from V and 3 bases from J; bases unmatched to any gene: 3. Here the CDR3 DNA reads TGTGCCAGCAGTCGCCTAGCGGGCTACGAGCAGTACTTC. Protein product: CASSRLAGYEQYF.

The V gene is TRBV7-3, the J gene TRBJ2-3; 11 positions match TRBD2. Per germline, CDR1 SGHTA and CDR2 FQGTGA. V shed 5 bases and J 0 bases; nucleotides not matched to a gene: 7. The CDR3 sequence is 17 residues long. The CDR3 DNA reads as TGTGCCAGCAGCGGGGGGACTAGCGGCGCTAGCACAGATACGCAGTATTTT. This codes for CASSGGTSGASTDTQYF.

This chain joins TRBV15 and TRBJ2-7; possible D gene TRBD2, 5 bases. V shed 3 bases and J shed 3 bases, with 21 bases lying between them. This CDR3 is built from 17 residues. Germline CDR1 LNHNV, CDR2 YYDKDF (reference sequence). In DNA, the CDR3 is TGTGCCACCAGCAGTCCACACGGAGAGGGTAGTGACTACGAGCAGTACTTC. This translates into CATSSPHGEGSDYEQYF.

V is TRBV6-5 and J is TRBJ1-5, with 8 bases fitting TRBD1. Losses at the gene ends were 8 bases for V and 11 bases for J; bases not matched to a gene: 17. Germline-derived CDR1 and CDR2 are MNHEY and SVGAGI. The CDR3 totals 15 residues. The CDR3 sequence: CASSETGDVLASQHF. CDR3 DNA sequence: TGTGCCAGCTCGGAGACAGGGGACGTGTTGGCGTCCCAGCATTTT.

The chain combines TRBV14 with TRBJ2-5; D might be TRBD2 (6 bases). CDR3 size: 17 residues. The V and J ends lost 0 bases and 5 bases respectively, with 19 bases between them. Germline V gives CDR1 SGHDN, CDR2 FVKESK. The CDR3, as DNA: TGTGCCAGCAGCCAAGAGACAAGACAGCCCGGAGGGGAGACCCAGTACTTC. Its protein is CASSQETRQPGGETQYF. The full variable domain, in which reference TRBV14 and TRBJ2-5 provide the parts outside the CDR3, is EAGVTQFPSHSVIEKGQTVTLRCDPISGHDNLYWYRRVMGKEIKFLLHFVKESKQDESGMPNNRFLAERTGGTYSTLKVQPAELEDSGVYFCASSQETRQPGGETQYFGPGTRLLVL.

The chain carries TRBV6-5 and TRBJ2-3; 9 bases agree with TRBD1. V gave up 6 bases and J gave up 7 bases; unmatched junction bases: 8. This CDR3 has 14 residues. The germline V gene has CDR1 MNHEY and CDR2 SVGAGI. The CDR3 bases are TGTGCCAGCAGATCCGGGACAGGGTCTCATACGCAGTATTTT. As protein: CASRSGTGSHTQYF.

This clone was observed a single time. The CDR3 protein is CASKQGFQETQYF. The CDR3 bases are TGTGCCAGCAAACAGGGGTTCCAAGAGACCCAGTACTTC. The chain uses TRBV6-5 and TRBJ2-5, with 7 bases identical to TRBD1. Germline V gene lookup returns CDR1 MNHEY and CDR2 SVGAGI. V trimming: 7 bases; J trimming: 1 base; junction bases outside the gene matches: 3. The CDR3 consists of 13 residues.

V usage is TRBV4-3 and J usage is TRBJ2-7; perhaps TRBD1 as D (6 bases). This CDR3 is built from 15 residues. V lost 5 bases and J lost 3, with 17 bases in between. Germline loops: CDR1 LGHNA, CDR2 YSLEER. The CDR3 DNA reads as TGCGCCAGCAGCGCCGACCCGGGACAAAACTACGAGCAGTACTTC. This translates into CASSADPGQNYEQYF.

The gene calls are TRBV12-3 or TRBV12-4 and TRBJ1-1; D perhaps matches TRBD1 (5 bases). Trimming took off 6 bases at V and 4 bases at J, with 9 bases between the two ends. This CDR3 contains 12 residues. CDR3 bases: TGTGCCAGCAGCGGGGGGGTCACTGAAGCTTTCTTT. Translating it yields CASSGGVTEAFF.

The V call is TRBV2, the J call TRBJ2-1, with 10 bases fitting TRBD2. CDR1 and CDR2 (germline): SNHLY, FYNNEI. CDR3 length equals 14 residues. Losses at the gene ends were 7 bases for V and 10 bases for J; bases not matched to a gene: 10. CDR3 nucleotides: TGTGCCAGCATCTTGAGCGGGGGGGCTCGGGAGCAGTTCTTC. It codes for CASILSGGAREQFF.

The chain carries TRBV5-6 and TRBJ2-7; a weak D match, TRBD1 (6 bases). The CDR3 spans 16 residues. In germline, CDR1 is SGHDT, CDR2 YYEEEE. V was cut by 4 bases and J by 0 bases, with 17 bases left in between. CDR3 DNA: TGTGCCAGCAGCGCCCGGGACATCCTCTTCTCCTACGAGCAGTACTTC. Translation gives CASSARDILFSYEQYF.

The chain joins TRBV10-2 to TRBJ2-1, with 7 bases that match TRBD1. CDR1 and CDR2 (germline): WSHSY, SAAADI. There are 15 residues in the CDR3. With 7 bases clipped from V and 7 bases from J, the junction kept 13 bases outside the gene matches. The CDR3 region has the DNA TGCGCCAGCACCGACTTAACAGGGGCTGGAAATGAGCAGTTCTTC. It codes for CASTDLTGAGNEQFF.

This rearrangement joins TRBV11-2 to TRBJ2-2, with TRBD2 matching over 9 bases. V lost 3 bases, J lost 5 bases, and 7 bases stayed unmatched. CDR1 is SGHAT and CDR2 is FQNNGV in the germline V gene. The CDR3 is 16 residues long. CDR3: CASSFAGGLFTGELFF. CDR3 sequence (DNA): TGTGCCAGCAGCTTCGCGGGGGGGCTGTTTACCGGGGAGCTGTTTTTT. The whole variable domain, filled in from reference TRBV11-2 and TRBJ2-2, reads EAGVAQSPRYKIIEKRQSVAFWCNPISGHATLYWYQQILGQGPKLLIQFQNNGVVDDSQLPKDRFSAERLKGVDSTLKIQPAKLEDSAVYLCASSFAGGLFTGELFFGEGSRLTVL.

The chain combines TRBV5-1 with TRBJ1-2; 7 bases map to TRBD1. Looked up from germline, CDR1 is SGHRS and CDR2 is YFSETQ. V gave up 3 bases and J gave up 6 bases; unmatched junction bases: 11. The CDR3 consists of 15 residues. The CDR3 sequence: CASSSDVDRVDGYTF. The CDR3 DNA sequence: TGCGCCAGCAGCTCGGACGTTGACAGGGTAGATGGCTACACCTTC. Together with reference TRBV5-1 and TRBJ1-2, the CDR3 gives the full variable domain: KAGVTQTPRYLIKTRGQQVTLSCSPISGHRSVSWYQQTPGQGLQFLFEYFSETQRNKGNFPGRFSGRQFSNSRSEMNVSTLELGDSALYLCASSSDVDRVDGYTFGSGTRLTVV.

The V gene is TRBV5-4, the J gene TRBJ1-2; 7 bases fit TRBD1. Trimming at V came to 5 bases and at J to 1 base, leaving 8 bases not matched to a gene. Germline loops: CDR1 SGHNT, CDR2 YYREEE (reference sequence). This CDR3 is 15 amino acids long. The CDR3 loop reads CASSKTGQSNYGYTF. CDR3 sequence (DNA): TGTGCCAGCAGTAAAACGGGACAGAGTAACTATGGCTACACCTTC. Based on the CDR3 plus reference TRBV5-4 and TRBJ1-2, the full variable domain is ETGVTQSPTHLIKTRGQQVTLRCSSQSGHNTVSWYQQALGQGPQFIFQYYREEENGRGNFPPRFSGLQFPNYSSELNVNALELDDSALYLCASSKTGQSNYGYTFGSGTRLTVV.

This clone was recorded a few times. The chain has TRBV4-2 and TRBJ2-7; TRBD2 matches 7 bases. Germline V gives CDR1 LGHNA, CDR2 YNFKEQ. The J segment lost 0 bases and the V segment lost 0 bases, leaving 5 bases of the junction unmatched. The CDR3 covers 16 residues. CDR3 in amino acids: CASSQDLERGSYEQYF. Here the CDR3 DNA reads TGTGCCAGCAGCCAAGATCTGGAGCGGGGCTCCTACGAGCAGTACTTC.

The sample holds a few counts of this clone. The chain is built from TRBV9 and TRBJ2-1; 7 nucleotides line up with TRBD2. From germline, CDR1 is SGDLS and CDR2 YYNGEE. The CDR3 runs 15 residues. J gave up 3 bases and V 4 bases, and 7 bases lay outside the gene matches. The CDR3 DNA follows: TGTGCCAGCAGCCCCAGCGGGGACCACTACAATGAGCAGTTCTTC. Translated: CASSPSGDHYNEQFF.

V usage is TRBV9 and J usage is TRBJ1-6, with TRBD1 matching 7 bases. The junction had 6 bases not matched to a gene; V was cut back by 4 bases and J by 5 bases. The CDR3 totals 15 residues. CDR1 is SGDLS and CDR2 is YYNGEE in the germline V gene. CDR3 sequence (DNA): TGTGCCAGCAGCACAGGGACAGATAATAATTCACCCCTCCACTTT. It encodes CASSTGTDNNSPLHF. Combining the CDR3 with reference TRBV9 and TRBJ1-6 gives the whole variable domain DSGVTQTPKHLITATGQRVTLRCSPRSGDLSVYWYQQSLDQGLQFLIQYYNGEERAKGNILERFSAQQFPDLHSELNLSSLELGDSALYFCASSTGTDNNSPLHFGNGTRLTVT.

In its sample, this clone was seen a few times. This sequence joins TRBV4-2 and TRBJ1-2; D uncertain. Germline V gives CDR1 LGHNA, CDR2 YNFKEQ. The CDR3 covers 15 residues. V was cut by 0 bases and J by 4 bases, with 12 bases left in between. As DNA, the CDR3 is TGTGCCAGCAGCCAAGAGGAGGTCTCGGGCTATGGCTACACCTTC. It specifies CASSQEEVSGYGYTF.

This clone came up a few times. The V and J genes are TRBV7-3 and TRBJ2-6; D is unclear. The CDR3 extends over 15 amino acids. V lost 4 bases, J lost 4 bases, and 11 bases lay in between. Looked up from germline, CDR1 is SGHTA and CDR2 is FQGTGA. Written as DNA, the CDR3 is TGTGCCAGCAGCTCTGTTATGAGGGGGGCCAACGTCCTGACTTTC. Protein sequence: CASSSVMRGANVLTF.

The chain employs TRBV30 and TRBJ1-1; D may be TRBD1 (5 bases). The CDR3 is 17 residues long. From germline, CDR1 is GTSNPN and CDR2 SVGIG (reference sequence). The germline V and J ends were trimmed by 2 bases and 0 bases, with 19 bases remaining between them. CDR3 in DNA: TGTGCCTGGAGTCCACGGGACTTTTTCATCATGAACACTGAAGCTTTCTTT. Protein: CAWSPRDFFIMNTEAFF.

V gene TRBV3-1 (or the pseudogene TRBV3-2) combines with J gene TRBJ2-5; 9 bases match TRBD1. Germline CDR1 LGHDT, CDR2 YNNKEL (reference sequence). The V gene end was trimmed by 7 bases and the J gene end by 3 bases; junction bases not matched to a gene: 3. The CDR3 covers 13 residues. CDR3 DNA sequence: TGTGCCAGCACCCGACAGGGGGAAGAGACCCAGTACTTC. This sequence encodes CASTRQGEETQYF.

The chain combines TRBV5-1 with TRBJ1-1; no clear D gene. V gave up 7 bases and J gave up 0 bases, with 10 bases separating them. CDR1 and CDR2 from the germline V gene are SGHRS and YFSETQ. This CDR3 has 13 amino acids. CDR3: CASSVYLNTEAFF. The CDR3 DNA follows: TGCGCCAGCTCCGTATACTTGAACACTGAAGCTTTCTTT.

This clone has only a few counts. Within the sample, other DNA sequences also encode this same CDR3. J is TRBJ2-3 and V is TRBV3-1 (or the pseudogene TRBV3-2), with 7 bases matching TRBD1. The CDR3 is 14 residues long. V gave up 4 bases and J gave up 0 bases; unmatched junction bases: 1. Germline loops: CDR1 LGHDT, CDR2 YNNKEL (reference sequence). The CDR3: CASSPTGSTDTQYF. For the CDR3, the DNA is TGTGCCAGCAGCCCGACAGGGAGCACAGATACGCAGTATTTT.

The genes are TRBV2 and TRBJ2-7; the D gene is possibly TRBD1 (6 bases). Germline CDR1 reads SNHLY; CDR2 reads FYNNEI. The V and J ends lost 2 bases and 6 bases respectively, with 11 bases between them. This CDR3 region has 13 residues. CDR3 sequence reads: CASSEIAGVEQYF. CDR3 in DNA: TGTGCCAGCAGTGAAATAGCAGGGGTCGAGCAGTACTTC.